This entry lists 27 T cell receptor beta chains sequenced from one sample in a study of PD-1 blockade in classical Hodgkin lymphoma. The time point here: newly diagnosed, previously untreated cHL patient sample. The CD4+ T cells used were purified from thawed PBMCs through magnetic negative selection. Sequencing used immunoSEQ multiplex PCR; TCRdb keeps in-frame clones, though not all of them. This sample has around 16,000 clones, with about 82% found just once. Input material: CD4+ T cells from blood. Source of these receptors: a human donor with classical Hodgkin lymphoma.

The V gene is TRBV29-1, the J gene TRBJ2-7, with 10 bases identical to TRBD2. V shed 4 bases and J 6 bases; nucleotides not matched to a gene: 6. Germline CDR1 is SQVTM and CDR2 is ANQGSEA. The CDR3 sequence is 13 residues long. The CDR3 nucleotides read TGCAGCGTTGTCAGCGGGAGGGCCGGCGAGCAGTACTTC. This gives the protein CSVVSGRAGEQYF.

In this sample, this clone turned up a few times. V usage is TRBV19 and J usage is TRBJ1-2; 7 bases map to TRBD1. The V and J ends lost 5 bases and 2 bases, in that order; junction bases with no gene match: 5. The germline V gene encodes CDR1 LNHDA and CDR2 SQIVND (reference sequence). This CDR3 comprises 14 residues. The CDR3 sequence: CASSVIQGNYGYTF. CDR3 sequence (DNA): TGTGCCAGTAGTGTCATACAGGGGAACTATGGCTACACCTTC.

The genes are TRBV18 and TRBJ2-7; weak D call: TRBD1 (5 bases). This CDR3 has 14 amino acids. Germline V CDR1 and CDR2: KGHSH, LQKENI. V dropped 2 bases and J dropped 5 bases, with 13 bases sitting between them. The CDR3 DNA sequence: TGTGCCAGCTCACCAGGGCAGGGCTACCACGAGCAGTACTTC. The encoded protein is CASSPGQGYHEQYF.

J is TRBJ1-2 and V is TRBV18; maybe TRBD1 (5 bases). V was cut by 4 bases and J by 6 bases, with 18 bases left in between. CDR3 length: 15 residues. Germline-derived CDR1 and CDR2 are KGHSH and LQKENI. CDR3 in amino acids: CASSRDTGTLDGYTF. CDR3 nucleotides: TGTGCCAGCTCACGCGACACCGGGACTTTGGATGGCTACACCTTC.

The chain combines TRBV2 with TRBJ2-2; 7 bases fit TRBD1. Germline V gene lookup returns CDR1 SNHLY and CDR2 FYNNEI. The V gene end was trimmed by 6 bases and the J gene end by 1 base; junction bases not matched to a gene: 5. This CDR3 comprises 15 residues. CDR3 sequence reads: CASSPRDRNTGELFF. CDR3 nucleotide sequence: TGTGCCAGCAGCCCCCGGGACAGGAACACCGGGGAGCTGTTTTTT. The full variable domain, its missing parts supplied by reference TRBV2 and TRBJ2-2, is EPEVTQTPSHQVTQMGQEVILRCVPISNHLYFYWYRQILGQKVEFLVSFYNNEISEKSEIFDDQFSVERPDGSNFTLKIRSTKLEDSAMYFCASSPRDRNTGELFFGEGSRLTVL.

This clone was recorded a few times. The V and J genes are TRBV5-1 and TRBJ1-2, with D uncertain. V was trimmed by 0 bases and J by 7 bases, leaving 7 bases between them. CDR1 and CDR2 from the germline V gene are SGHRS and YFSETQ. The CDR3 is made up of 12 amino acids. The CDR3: CASSLEHTGYTF. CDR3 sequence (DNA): TGCGCCAGCAGCTTGGAACACACTGGCTACACCTTC.

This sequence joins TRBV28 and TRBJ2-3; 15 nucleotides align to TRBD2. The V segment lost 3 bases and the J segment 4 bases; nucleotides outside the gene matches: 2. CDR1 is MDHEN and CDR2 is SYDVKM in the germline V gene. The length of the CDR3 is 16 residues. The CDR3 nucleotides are TGTGCCAGCAGTTTGGGACTAGCGGGAGGATCAGATACGCAGTATTTT. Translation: CASSLGLAGGSDTQYF. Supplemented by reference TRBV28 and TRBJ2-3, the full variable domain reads DVKVTQSSRYLVKRTGEKVFLECVQDMDHENMFWYRQDPGLGLRLIYFSYDVKMKEKGDIPEGYSVSREKKERFSLILESASTNQTSMYLCASSLGLAGGSDTQYFGPGTRLTVL.

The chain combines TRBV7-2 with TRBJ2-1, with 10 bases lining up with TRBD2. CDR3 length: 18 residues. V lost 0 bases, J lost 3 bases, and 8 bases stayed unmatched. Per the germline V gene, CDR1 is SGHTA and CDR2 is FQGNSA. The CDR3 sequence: CASSLAPTGTSVYNEQFF. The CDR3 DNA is TGTGCCAGCAGCTTAGCTCCTACCGGGACTAGCGTCTACAATGAGCAGTTCTTC. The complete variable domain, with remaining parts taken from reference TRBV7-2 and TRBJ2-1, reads GAGVSQSPSNKVTEKGKDVELRCDPISGHTALYWYRQSLGQGLEFLIYFQGNSAPDKSGLPSDRFSAERTGGSVSTLTIQRTQQEDSAVYLCASSLAPTGTSVYNEQFFGPGTRLTVL.

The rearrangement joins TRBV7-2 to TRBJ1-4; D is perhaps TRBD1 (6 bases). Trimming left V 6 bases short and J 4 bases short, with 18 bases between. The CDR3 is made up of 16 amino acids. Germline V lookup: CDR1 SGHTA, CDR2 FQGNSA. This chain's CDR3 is CASRLSSGTRNEKLFF. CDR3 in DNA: TGTGCCAGCAGGCTTTCTTCCGGGACACGTAATGAAAAACTGTTTTTT.

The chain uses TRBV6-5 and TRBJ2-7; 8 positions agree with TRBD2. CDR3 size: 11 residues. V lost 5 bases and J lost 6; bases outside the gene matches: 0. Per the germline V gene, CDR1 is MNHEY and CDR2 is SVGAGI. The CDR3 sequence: CASSRGGEQYF. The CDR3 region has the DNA TGTGCCAGCAGTCGGGGGGGCGAGCAGTACTTC.

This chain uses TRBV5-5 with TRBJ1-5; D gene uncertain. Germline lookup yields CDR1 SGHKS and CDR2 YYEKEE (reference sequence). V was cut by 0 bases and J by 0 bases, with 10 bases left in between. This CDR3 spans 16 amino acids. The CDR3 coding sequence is TGTGCCAGCAGCTTGGGGGCCACCCTTAGCAATCAGCCCCAGCATTTT. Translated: CASSLGATLSNQPQHF.

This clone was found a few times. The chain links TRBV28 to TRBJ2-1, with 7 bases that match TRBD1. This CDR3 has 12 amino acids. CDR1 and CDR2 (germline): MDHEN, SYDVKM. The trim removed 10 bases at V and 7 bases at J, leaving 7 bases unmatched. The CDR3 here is CATTGAVNEQFF. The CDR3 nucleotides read TGTGCCACCACAGGGGCCGTAAATGAGCAGTTCTTC.

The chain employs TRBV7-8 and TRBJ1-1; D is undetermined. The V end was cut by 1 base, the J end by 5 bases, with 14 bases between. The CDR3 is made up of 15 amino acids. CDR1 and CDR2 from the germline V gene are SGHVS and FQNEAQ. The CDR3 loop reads CASSLGGASRTEAFF. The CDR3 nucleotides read TGTGCCAGCAGCTTAGGGGGAGCCTCTAGGACTGAAGCTTTCTTT.

The CDR3 sequence: CASSSGLGGRGAGEKLFF. The DNA for the CDR3 is TGTGCCAGCAGCTCGGGCCTTGGGGGTAGGGGGGCAGGTGAAAAACTGTTTTTT. The V call is TRBV7-2, the J call TRBJ1-4; a possible D gene is TRBD1 (6 bases). The length of the CDR3 is 18 residues. The germline gives CDR1 SGHTA, CDR2 FQGNSA. Trimming left V 4 bases short and J 7 bases short, with 25 bases between.

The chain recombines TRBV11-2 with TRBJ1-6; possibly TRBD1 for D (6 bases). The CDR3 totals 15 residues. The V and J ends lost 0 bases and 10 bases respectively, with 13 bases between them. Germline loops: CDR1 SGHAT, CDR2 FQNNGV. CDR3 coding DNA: TGTGCCAGCAGCTTAGATCCGGGGGCCAGGTCACCCCTCCACTTT. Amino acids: CASSLDPGARSPLHF. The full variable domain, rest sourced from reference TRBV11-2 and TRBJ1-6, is EAGVAQSPRYKIIEKRQSVAFWCNPISGHATLYWYQQILGQGPKLLIQFQNNGVVDDSQLPKDRFSAERLKGVDSTLKIQPAKLEDSAVYLCASSLDPGARSPLHFGNGTRLTVT.

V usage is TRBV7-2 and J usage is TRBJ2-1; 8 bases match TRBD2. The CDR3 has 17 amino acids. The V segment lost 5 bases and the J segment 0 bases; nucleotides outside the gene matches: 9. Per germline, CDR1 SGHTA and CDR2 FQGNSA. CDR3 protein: CASSPFAGGFSYNEQFF. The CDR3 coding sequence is TGTGCCAGCAGCCCCTTCGCGGGAGGATTCTCCTACAATGAGCAGTTCTTC.

CDR3 loop: CASSLGGATDTQYF. The CDR3 DNA is TGTGCCAGCAGCTTGGGGGGAGCCACAGATACGCAGTATTTT. The chain uses TRBV7-9 and TRBJ2-3; TRBD2 might be the D (6 bases). CDR1 is SEHNR and CDR2 is FQNEAQ in the germline V gene (reference sequence). Between the trimmed V and J ends, which lost 3 bases and 2 bases, there was a span of 9 bases. CDR3 length: 14 residues.

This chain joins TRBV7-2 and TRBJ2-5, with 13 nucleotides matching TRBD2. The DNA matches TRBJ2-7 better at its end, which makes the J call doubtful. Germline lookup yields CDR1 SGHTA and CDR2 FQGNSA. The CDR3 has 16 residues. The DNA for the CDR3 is TGTGCCAGCAGCTTAGGACTAGCGGGAGGATCCTACGAGCAGTACTTC. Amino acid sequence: CASSLGLAGGSYEQYF.

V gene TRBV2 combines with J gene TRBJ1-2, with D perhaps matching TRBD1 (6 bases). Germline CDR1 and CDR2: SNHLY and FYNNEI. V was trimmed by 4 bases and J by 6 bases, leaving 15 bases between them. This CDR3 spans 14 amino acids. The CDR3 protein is CASSVTGGMHGYTF. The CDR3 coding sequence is TGTGCCAGCAGTGTGACAGGAGGTATGCATGGCTACACCTTC.

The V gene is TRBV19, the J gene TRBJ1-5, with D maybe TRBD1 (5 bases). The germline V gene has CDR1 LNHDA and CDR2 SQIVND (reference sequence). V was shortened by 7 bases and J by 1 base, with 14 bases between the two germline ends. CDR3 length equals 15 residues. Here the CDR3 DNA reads TGTGCCAGTACCGCGGGGCAGGCAAGCAATCAGCCCCAGCATTTT. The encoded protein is CASTAGQASNQPQHF.

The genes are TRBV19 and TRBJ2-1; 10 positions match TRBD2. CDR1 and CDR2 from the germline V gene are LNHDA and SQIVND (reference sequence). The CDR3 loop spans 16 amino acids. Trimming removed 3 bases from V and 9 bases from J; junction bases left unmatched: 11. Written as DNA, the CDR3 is TGTGCCAGTAGTATTGCGGCTAGCGGGAGCGTGAGTGAGCAGTTCTTC. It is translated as CASSIAASGSVSEQFF. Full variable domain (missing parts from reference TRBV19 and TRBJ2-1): DGGITQSPKYLFRKEGQNVTLSCEQNLNHDAMYWYRQDPGQGLRLIYYSQIVNDFQKGDIAEGYSVSREKKESFPLTVTSAQKNPTAFYLCASSIAASGSVSEQFFGPGTRLTVL.

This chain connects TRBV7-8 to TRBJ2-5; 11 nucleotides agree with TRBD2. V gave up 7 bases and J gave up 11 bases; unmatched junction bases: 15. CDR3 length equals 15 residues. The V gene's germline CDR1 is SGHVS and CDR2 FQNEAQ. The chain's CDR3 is CASNLVAGGVGEQYF. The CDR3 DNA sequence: TGTGCCAGCAATTTGGTAGCGGGAGGGGTGGGGGAGCAGTACTTC.

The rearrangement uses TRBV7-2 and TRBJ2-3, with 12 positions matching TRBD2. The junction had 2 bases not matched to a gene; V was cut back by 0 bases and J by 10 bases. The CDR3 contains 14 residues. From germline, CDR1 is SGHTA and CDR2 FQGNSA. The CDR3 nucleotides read TGTGCCAGCAGCTTAGCCCTAGCGGGAGGGCCGCAGTATTTT. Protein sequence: CASSLALAGGPQYF. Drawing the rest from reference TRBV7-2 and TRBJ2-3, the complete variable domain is GAGVSQSPSNKVTEKGKDVELRCDPISGHTALYWYRQSLGQGLEFLIYFQGNSAPDKSGLPSDRFSAERTGGSVSTLTIQRTQQEDSAVYLCASSLALAGGPQYFGPGTRLTVL.

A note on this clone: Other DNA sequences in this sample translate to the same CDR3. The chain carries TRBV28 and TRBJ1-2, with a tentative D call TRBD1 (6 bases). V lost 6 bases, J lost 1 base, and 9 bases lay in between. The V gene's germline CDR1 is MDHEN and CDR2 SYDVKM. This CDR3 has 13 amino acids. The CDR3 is CASSRTVNYGYTF. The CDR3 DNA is TGTGCCAGCAGCCGGACAGTTAACTATGGCTACACCTTC.

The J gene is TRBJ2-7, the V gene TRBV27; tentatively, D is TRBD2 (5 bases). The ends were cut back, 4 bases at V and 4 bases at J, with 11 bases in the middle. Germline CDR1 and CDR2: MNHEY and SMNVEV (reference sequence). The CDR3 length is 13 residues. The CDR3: CASSSQRRYEQYF. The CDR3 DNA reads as TGTGCCAGCAGTTCACAGCGGAGGTACGAGCAGTACTTC.

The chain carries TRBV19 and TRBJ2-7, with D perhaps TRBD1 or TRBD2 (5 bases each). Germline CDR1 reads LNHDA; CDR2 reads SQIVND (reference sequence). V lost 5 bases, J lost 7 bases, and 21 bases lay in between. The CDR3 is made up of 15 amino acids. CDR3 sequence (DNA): TGTGCCAGTAGTCCCAAAGAAGCCGGGACCCTGGAGCAGTACTTC. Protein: CASSPKEAGTLEQYF. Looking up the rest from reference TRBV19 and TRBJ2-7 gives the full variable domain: DGGITQSPKYLFRKEGQNVTLSCEQNLNHDAMYWYRQDPGQGLRLIYYSQIVNDFQKGDIAEGYSVSREKKESFPLTVTSAQKNPTAFYLCASSPKEAGTLEQYFGPGTRLTVT.

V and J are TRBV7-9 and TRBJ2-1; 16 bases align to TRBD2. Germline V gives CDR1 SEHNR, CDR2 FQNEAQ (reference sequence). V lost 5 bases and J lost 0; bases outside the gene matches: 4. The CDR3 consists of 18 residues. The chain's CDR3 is CASSKGLAGGSSYNEQFF. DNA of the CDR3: TGTGCCAGCAGCAAGGGACTAGCGGGAGGGAGCTCCTACAATGAGCAGTTCTTC.